The source of this T cell receptor (beta chain) is a study of blood T cell repertoires in COVID-19. On the study more broadly: Some COVID-19 samples were acute and others convalescent; all came from the United States, Italy and Spain.

This clone is a singleton in its sample. TCRdb's copy holds only in-frame clones and misses some; the assay was immunoSEQ multiplex PCR. The table records over 100,000 clones, approximately 90% of them present only once. The CDR3 runs 15 residues. CDR1 SNHLY and CDR2 FYNNEI come from the germline V gene. V dropped 6 bases and J dropped 3 bases, with 16 bases sitting between them. The sequenced sample was peripheral blood. This sequence was found in a man aged 55-75 years with COVID-19, enrolled during active disease. The rearrangement joins TRBV2 to TRBJ2-3, with a tentative D call TRBD1 (6 bases). This chain's CDR3 is CASRTTGMGTDTQYF. The CDR3 nucleotides read TGTGCCAGCAGGACTACAGGGATGGGAACAGATACGCAGTATTTT. Filled out from reference TRBV2 and TRBJ2-3, the complete variable domain reads EPEVTQTPSHQVTQMGQEVILRCVPISNHLYFYWYRQILGQKVEFLVSFYNNEISEKSEIFDDQFSVERPDGSNFTLKIRSTKLEDSAMYFCASRTTGMGTDTQYFGPGTRLTVL.